This is a list of T cell receptor beta chains from one sample in a study of CD8+ T cells in alopecia areata. Here immunoSEQ multiplex PCR was the method, and the copy in TCRdb shows in-frame clones only, minus some. The sample shows approximately 98,000 clones, approximately 63% of them seen only once. Material: CD8+ T cells sorted from blood. The source of these receptors is a human donor in good health. CDR3s include the opening cysteine and the closing phenylalanine or tryptophan. The D gene is left open where the match is weak. Size is stated for part of the rows, as once, few or many counts, or as a class when the clone is expanded.

j_call d_call v_call clone_size cdr3_aa cdr3_nt
TRBJ1-5 TRBD1 TRBV15 - CATSGPLGTGIVGNQPQHF TGTGCCACCAGCGGCCCCCTGGGGACAGGCATAGTCGGCAATCAGCCCCAGCATTTT
TRBJ1-1 TRBD1 TRBV7-9 - CASSLVWFRDRVANTEAFF TGTGCCAGCAGCTTAGTTTGGTTTAGGGACAGGGTAGCGAACACTGAAGCTTTCTTT
TRBJ1-2 - TRBV7-6 - CASSNHRDGYTF TGTGCCAGCAGCAACCACAGGGATGGCTACACCTTC
TRBJ1-5 - TRBV7-8 - CASSLEVSHQPQHF TGTGCCAGCAGCTTAGAAGTCAGCCATCAGCCCCAGCATTTT
TRBJ2-3 TRBD2 TRBV30 - CAWRETAGGRRDTQYF TGTGCCTGGAGAGAAACGGCGGGGGGGCGGAGAGATACGCAGTATTTT
TRBJ2-5 - TRBV4-3 - CASSQERNTVQETQYF TGCGCCAGCAGCCAAGAAAGGAACACGGTCCAAGAGACCCAGTACTTC
TRBJ2-1 - TRBV4-1 - CASSQAPRYNEQFF TGCGCCAGCAGCCAAGCGCCGCGATACAATGAGCAGTTCTTC
TRBJ2-5 TRBD1 TRBV29-1 few CSVGQGVETQYF TGCAGCGTTGGGCAGGGGGTAGAGACCCAGTACTTC
TRBJ2-1 - TRBV29-1 - CSVDGGDEQFF TGCAGCGTTGACGGCGGAGATGAGCAGTTCTTC
TRBJ2-3 TRBD2 TRBV13 - CASSHQRGRTDTQYF TGTGCCAGCAGCCATCAGCGGGGACGCACAGATACGCAGTATTTT
TRBJ2-5 - TRBV5-6 - CASSLGGGQETQYF TGTGCCAGCAGCCTGGGGGGCGGCCAAGAGACCCAGTACTTC
TRBJ2-3 - TRBV5-8 - CASSLRGDTQYF TGTGCCAGCAGCTTGAGAGGAGATACGCAGTATTTT
TRBJ1-2 - TRBV28 few CASSLGQPYYGYTF TGTGCCAGCAGTTTAGGACAGCCTTACTATGGCTACACCTTC
TRBJ1-6 - TRBV6-5 - CASTHGRQNRSPLHF TGTGCCAGCACCCATGGCAGACAGAATCGTTCACCCCTCCACTTT
TRBJ2-6 TRBD2 TRBV9 - CASSVPSGGASGANVLTF TGTGCCAGCAGCGTCCCTAGCGGGGGGGCATCTGGGGCCAACGTCCTGACTTTC
TRBJ1-1 TRBD1 TRBV6-5 - CASSSPRRQGDTEAFF TGTGCCAGCAGTTCCCCCCGCCGACAGGGAGACACTGAAGCTTTCTTT
TRBJ2-3 - TRBV4-3 - CASSQAGDRTDTQYF TGCGCCAGCAGCCAAGCGGGGGATAGGACAGATACGCAGTATTTT
TRBJ1-2 - TRBV28 - CASSLAANGYTF TGTGCCAGCAGTTTAGCTGCTAACGGCTACACCTTC
TRBJ2-7 TRBD1 TRBV2 - CASRVTGVYEQYF TGTGCCAGCAGAGTAACAGGGGTCTACGAGCAGTACTTC
TRBJ1-2 - TRBV10-3 few CASKTSKRPYGYTF TGTGCCAGCAAAACGTCCAAACGCCCCTATGGCTACACCTTC
TRBJ2-1 - TRBV4-2 - CASTPSGTPFSEQFF TGTGCCAGCACCCCTTCCGGGACTCCGTTCAGTGAGCAGTTCTTC
TRBJ2-7 - TRBV5-5 - CASSPQAHYEQYF TGTGCCAGCAGCCCCCAGGCCCACTACGAGCAGTACTTC
TRBJ2-3 - TRBV19 - CARPTTDTQYF TGTGCCAGACCCACAACAGATACGCAGTATTTT
TRBJ2-7 - TRBV9 - CASSPTGREQYF TGTGCCAGCAGCCCTACAGGGAGGGAGCAGTACTTC
TRBJ2-7 TRBD1 TRBV10-1 - CASSEYQGAAYEQYF TGCGCCAGCAGTGAGTATCAGGGGGCGGCCTACGAGCAGTACTTC
TRBJ2-3 - TRBV6-1 - CASSAGGGKESDTQYF TGTGCCAGCAGTGCCGGAGGAGGGAAGGAATCAGATACGCAGTATTTT
TRBJ2-7 - TRBV7-9 - CASSSVQGPGREQYF TGTGCCAGCAGCTCTGTGCAGGGGCCCGGTCGGGAGCAGTACTTC
TRBJ2-7 - TRBV27 - CASSGRTGMMNEQYF TGTGCCAGCAGTGGGAGGACAGGAATGATGAACGAGCAGTACTTC
TRBJ2-3 TRBD2 TRBV9 - CASSVVSGADTQYF TGTGCCAGCAGCGTAGTCAGCGGGGCAGATACGCAGTATTTT
TRBJ2-5 - TRBV28 - CASSTYSVGETQYF TGTGCCAGCAGTACCTATAGTGTGGGGGAGACCCAGTACTTC
TRBJ1-6 - TRBV13 - CASSLLGDYNSPLHF TGTGCCAGCAGCTTATTAGGGGACTATAATTCACCCCTCCACTTT
TRBJ2-7 - TRBV5-6 - CASSLWGTSYEQYF TGTGCCAGCAGCTTATGGGGGACCTCCTACGAGCAGTACTTC
TRBJ2-3 - TRBV4-3 - CASSQDRALRVDTQYF TGCGCCAGCAGCCAAGATAGAGCCCTAAGAGTAGATACGCAGTATTTT
TRBJ2-7 - TRBV14 - CASSQTYEQYF TGTGCCAGCAGCCAAACCTACGAGCAGTACTTC
TRBJ2-5 - TRBV15 - CATSSPSGEETQYF TGTGCCACCAGCAGCCCGAGTGGGGAAGAGACCCAGTACTTC
TRBJ2-3 - TRBV2 - CASSEAAVLSTDTQYF TGTGCCAGCAGTGAAGCGGCCGTACTCAGCACAGATACGCAGTATTTT
TRBJ1-3 - TRBV23-1 - CASSQIGARNTIYF TGCGCCAGCAGTCAAATCGGGGCCCGAAACACCATATATTTT
TRBJ1-1 - TRBV7-2 few CASSLDPPRFTEAFF TGTGCCAGCAGCTTAGATCCGCCCCGGTTCACTGAAGCTTTCTTT